Below are 26 T cell receptor beta chains sequenced from a single sample in a study of identical twins. TCRdb reprocessed the 5' RACE reads via MiXCR and lists one record per CDR3 protein. There are roughly 720,000 distinct CDR3 sequences in the sample; about 20% occur only once, and under 15% lies in the top ten. The same data also contributed to another study, on T cells expressing NK-cell markers.

Input material: PBMCs. The receptors stem from a woman aged 18-30 years in good health.

The chain combines TRBV20-1 with TRBJ2-1; weak D call: TRBD1 (5 bases). The V end lost 5 bases, the J end lost 2 bases, and 13 bases lay between the germline ends. The CDR3 is 14 residues long. CDR1 DFQATT and CDR2 SNEGSKA come from the germline V gene (reference sequence). CDR3 in DNA: TGCAGTGCTCGGACAAACCCCACCTACAATGAGCAGTTCTTC. Translation: CSARTNPTYNEQFF.

The chain carries TRBV6-1 and TRBJ2-7; D is unclear. Trimming stripped 6 bases from V and 6 bases from J, with 15 bases between. The germline gives CDR1 MNHNS, CDR2 SASEGT. The CDR3 covers 13 residues. The CDR3 sequence: CASREQNLREQYF. The DNA for the CDR3 is TGTGCCAGCAGGGAGCAGAATCTGCGCGAGCAGTACTTC.

This chain connects TRBV9 to TRBJ2-7, with a tentative D call TRBD2 (6 bases). Germline V CDR1 and CDR2: SGDLS, YYNGEE. The length of the CDR3 is 14 residues. Trimming took 0 bases from V and 4 from J, leaving 11 bases between them. CDR3 in DNA: TGTGCCAGCAGCGTAGAAGGTAGCGGTTACGAGCAGTACTTC. This translates into CASSVEGSGYEQYF.

The rearrangement links TRBV20-1 to TRBJ2-5; 8 bases agree with TRBD2. The length of the CDR3 is 15 residues. The trim removed 6 bases at V and 5 bases at J, leaving 14 bases unmatched. Germline V lookup: CDR1 DFQATT, CDR2 SNEGSKA (reference sequence). CDR3 amino acids: CSAAPTSGYTETQYF. CDR3 nucleotides: TGCAGTGCCGCTCCTACTAGCGGTTATACGGAGACCCAGTACTTC.

The table lists this clonotype with many counts. V usage is TRBV7-2 and J usage is TRBJ1-1; a possible D gene is TRBD1 (5 bases). CDR3 length: 15 residues. The germline V gene encodes CDR1 SGHTA and CDR2 FQGNSA. Trimming pared 5 bases from V and 6 bases from J, leaving 19 bases between. Here the CDR3 reads CASSLLGGSGAEAFF. CDR3 in DNA: TGTGCCAGCAGCCTTCTGGGGGGGTCGGGAGCTGAAGCTTTCTTT.

V is TRBV5-1 and J is TRBJ2-1; a possible D gene is TRBD2 (7 bases). V was shortened by 2 bases and J by 9 bases, with 18 bases between the two germline ends. This CDR3 is 15 amino acids long. Germline lookup yields CDR1 SGHRS and CDR2 YFSETQ. CDR3 sequence: CASSFSAGVQGEQFF. The CDR3 coding sequence is TGCGCCAGCAGCTTTAGCGCGGGGGTACAGGGTGAGCAGTTCTTC.

The chain has TRBV10-3 and TRBJ2-3, with D possibly being TRBD2 (6 bases). Germline assignment: CDR1 ENHRY and CDR2 SYGVKD. CDR3 size: 14 residues. V was shortened by 7 bases and J by 4 bases, with 15 bases between the two germline ends. DNA of the CDR3: TGTGCCATCAAAGTGGGGGGTTACTCAGATACGCAGTATTTT. Its translation: CAIKVGGYSDTQYF.

This clonotype turned up a few times. V is TRBV25-1 and J is TRBJ2-7; TRBD2 is a possible D gene (5 bases). The CDR3 loop spans 13 amino acids. Deletions cut 4 bases from V and 11 bases from J, with 18 bases between. Germline CDR1 and CDR2: MGHDK and SYGVNS. Written as DNA, the CDR3 is TGTGCCAGCAGTGCCCGGACGGGGAGCTCGGAGTACTTC. Translated, it gives CASSARTGSSEYF.

The chain recombines TRBV6-2 or TRBV6-3 with TRBJ2-2, with 7 bases identical to TRBD2. The CDR3 length is 15 residues. Looked up from germline, CDR1 is MNHEY and CDR2 is SVGEGT. V dropped 6 bases and J dropped 2; count of bases not matched to a gene: 6. As DNA, the CDR3 is TGTGCCAGCAGACCAGCGGGGACTAACACCGGGGAGCTGTTTTTT. As protein: CASRPAGTNTGELFF.

CDR3 sequence: CAWSERGSSDTQYF. CDR3 coding DNA: TGTGCCTGGAGTGAACGGGGTTCTTCGGATACGCAGTATTTT. The V and J genes are TRBV30 and TRBJ2-3, with D perhaps matching TRBD2 (5 bases). CDR1 is GTSNPN and CDR2 is SVGIG in the germline V gene (reference sequence). Trimming stripped 1 base from V and 6 bases from J, with 14 bases between. The CDR3 is made up of 14 amino acids.

This chain joins TRBV5-1 and TRBJ1-1, with D possibly TRBD1 on 6 matching bases. CDR3 size: 19 residues. V lost 4 bases and J lost 3, with 28 bases in between. Germline values: CDR1 SGHRS, CDR2 YFSETQ. DNA for the CDR3: TGCGCCAGCAGCCCTACCCCGGGACAACTATCCCGAAGGCACACTGAAGCTTTCTTT. As protein: CASSPTPGQLSRRHTEAFF. Full variable domain (remainder filled in from reference TRBV5-1 and TRBJ1-1): KAGVTQTPRYLIKTRGQQVTLSCSPISGHRSVSWYQQTPGQGLQFLFEYFSETQRNKGNFPGRFSGRQFSNSRSEMNVSTLELGDSALYLCASSPTPGQLSRRHTEAFFGQGTRLTVV.

V gene TRBV3-1 combines with J gene TRBJ2-2, with D uncertain. CDR3 length: 13 residues. The V gene lost 0 bases and the J gene lost 8 bases, with 7 bases spanning the gap. Per germline, CDR1 LGHDT and CDR2 YNNKEL (reference sequence). The chain's CDR3 is CASSQEGFGELFF. CDR3 nucleotide sequence: TGTGCCAGCAGCCAAGAGGGTTTTGGGGAGCTGTTTTTT.

This clonotype was picked up a small number of times. V usage is TRBV12-3 or TRBV12-4 and J usage is TRBJ2-7; 9 nucleotides align to TRBD2. Losses at the gene ends were 1 base for V and 2 bases for J; bases not matched to a gene: 3. The CDR3 is 15 amino acids. CDR3 DNA sequence: TGTGCCAGCAGTTTAGGGGCTAGCGGGGCCTACGAGCAGTACTTC. This translates into CASSLGASGAYEQYF.

This clonotype was seen at least ten times. This chain joins TRBV12-3 or TRBV12-4 and TRBJ2-7, with 11 nucleotides matching TRBD1. The CDR3 loop spans 13 amino acids. Trimming took 6 bases from V and 3 from J; bases not matched to a gene: 1. The CDR3 DNA reads as TGTGCCAGCAGGGGACAGGGGGGCTACGAGCAGTACTTC. Its translation: CASRGQGGYEQYF.

The chain employs TRBV7-2 and TRBJ2-3, with D unclear. Trimming cost V 2 bases and J 8 bases, with 14 bases left between them. The CDR3 is 14 residues long. Looked up from germline, CDR1 is SGHTA and CDR2 is FQGNSA. CDR3 in amino acids: CASSLSGITSTQYF. Here the CDR3 DNA reads TGTGCCAGCAGCTTATCAGGAATTACTTCTACGCAGTATTTT.

The chain is built from TRBV29-1 and TRBJ2-2; D may be TRBD1 or TRBD2 (6 bases each). Trimming cost V 4 bases and J 3 bases, with 12 bases left between them. The germline CDR1 and CDR2 sequences are SQVTM and ANQGSEA. There are 14 residues in the CDR3. CDR3 nucleotides: TGCAGCGTTGGATTCGGGGGCGACACCGGGGAGCTGTTTTTT. It is translated as CSVGFGGDTGELFF.

This clonotype was detected only a few times. The CDR3 DNA reads as TGTGCCAGCAGTGAAGCGCTTAGAGGGAACGATGAGCAGTTCTTC. Its protein is CASSEALRGNDEQFF. V usage is TRBV2 and J usage is TRBJ2-1; D might be TRBD2 (5 bases). The CDR3 covers 15 residues. The ends were cut back, 0 bases at V and 8 bases at J, with 14 bases in the middle. Germline CDR1 is SNHLY and CDR2 is FYNNEI. The variable domain in full, completed from reference TRBV2 and TRBJ2-1, reads EPEVTQTPSHQVTQMGQEVILRCVPISNHLYFYWYRQILGQKVEFLVSFYNNEISEKSEIFDDQFSVERPDGSNFTLKIRSTKLEDSAMYFCASSEALRGNDEQFFGPGTRLTVL.

This clonotype showed up just once. The junction and the germline gene differ at one end; a read error may be behind it. J is TRBJ2-6 and V is TRBV12-3 or TRBV12-4, with D possibly matching TRBD1 (5 bases). The CDR3 covers 16 residues. The CDR3, as DNA: TGTGCCAGCAGTCTTACCTTCAGAGGTGGGGCCAGCGTCCTGACTTTC. Translating it yields CASSLTFRGGASVLTF.

The chain joins TRBV5-1 to TRBJ2-7; D not resolved. This CDR3 has 14 amino acids. Trimming stripped 5 bases from V and 0 bases from J, with 12 bases between. The germline V gene encodes CDR1 SGHRS and CDR2 YFSETQ. DNA for the CDR3: TGCGCCAGCAGATCGACCCAAAGCTCCTACGAGCAGTACTTC. Its protein product is CASRSTQSSYEQYF.

A few counts support this clonotype. V is TRBV20-1 and J is TRBJ2-3; the match to TRBD1 covers 8 bases. CDR1 DFQATT and CDR2 SNEGSKA come from the germline V gene (reference sequence). The junction had 6 bases not matched to a gene; V was cut back by 6 bases and J by 4 bases. CDR3 length: 13 amino acids. CDR3 in amino acids: CSARTGISDTQYF. CDR3 DNA: TGCAGTGCCCGGACAGGGATATCAGATACGCAGTATTTT.

The J gene is TRBJ1-4, the V gene TRBV18, with a possible D match to TRBD1 (5 bases). Germline loops: CDR1 KGHSH, CDR2 LQKENI. The CDR3 is made up of 16 amino acids. V shed 1 base and J shed 8 bases, with 17 bases lying between them. CDR3 residues: CASSPQIGTSKEKLFF. The CDR3 nucleotides are TGTGCCAGCTCACCACAGATCGGGACCTCCAAGGAAAAACTGTTTTTT.

This chain connects TRBV6-5 to TRBJ2-4; no clear D. The V end lost 2 bases, the J end lost 1 base, and 9 bases lay between the germline ends. The CDR3 sequence is 15 residues long. Per germline, CDR1 MNHEY and CDR2 SVGAGI. In nucleotides, the CDR3 is TGTGCCAGCAGTTACGGGGTTATGGCCAAAAACATTCAGTACTTC. This codes for CASSYGVMAKNIQYF.

This clonotype has only a few counts. The chain carries TRBV9 and TRBJ2-5, with TRBD2 identical over 12 bases. Trimming removed 5 bases from V and 5 bases from J; junction bases left unmatched: 7. This CDR3 has 15 residues. The germline gives CDR1 SGDLS, CDR2 YYNGEE. The CDR3 region is CASSSSGRALETQYF. The CDR3, as DNA: TGTGCCAGCAGTTCTAGCGGGAGGGCCTTGGAGACCCAGTACTTC.

This clonotype was detected only a few times. The chain employs TRBV12-3 or TRBV12-4 and TRBJ1-1, with D uncertain. The CDR3 has 13 residues. The V end was cut by 8 bases, the J end by 1 base, with 11 bases between. CDR3 protein: CASDRDPNTEAFF. The CDR3 DNA reads as TGTGCCAGCGACCGGGATCCGAACACTGAAGCTTTCTTT.

The sample holds many counts of this clonotype. The CDR3 protein is CASSLNGNYGYTF. CDR3 in DNA: TGTGCCAGCAGTTTGAATGGGAACTATGGCTACACCTTC. This chain connects TRBV12-3 or TRBV12-4 to TRBJ1-2; no clear D gene. Trimming took 3 bases from V and 2 from J, leaving 7 bases between them. The CDR3 has 13 amino acids.

The genes are TRBV7-2 and TRBJ2-1; 13 positions agree with TRBD2. The V gene end was trimmed by 5 bases and the J gene end by 10 bases; junction bases not matched to a gene: 2. The CDR3 has 13 residues. Germline CDR1 and CDR2: SGHTA and FQGNSA. In DNA form, the CDR3 reads TGTGCCAGCAGCGAGGGACTAGCGGGAGAGCAGTTCTTC. Translated: CASSEGLAGEQFF.